This passage covers 23 T cell receptor beta chains from one sample sequenced in a study of shared clonotypes between healthy human individuals. The assay was immunoSEQ multiplex PCR, and TCRdb's table has in-frame clones only and misses some. The sample carries about 2.4 million clones, 90% to 95% recorded once. Sequenced input: naive CD4+ T cells from PBMCs. Stated subset: CD45RA+ positively selected. The receptors here all came from a man younger than 30 in good health. Some clones in this sample may be carry-over from other donors' samples.

This clone showed up just a few times. CDR3 DNA sequence: TGCGCCAGCAGCTCAGTGGGATTCTCGGGTACTGAAGCTTTCTTT. This sequence encodes CASSSVGFSGTEAFF. The rearrangement links TRBV5-1 to TRBJ1-1; no clear D. The germline CDR1 and CDR2 sequences are SGHRS and YFSETQ. The CDR3 spans 15 residues. With 3 bases removed from V and 5 bases from J, the gap between germline ends came to 17 bases.

The chain couples TRBV28 to TRBJ2-7, with TRBD2 matching over 15 bases. Germline assignment: CDR1 MDHEN and CDR2 SYDVKM. The CDR3 loop spans 20 amino acids. With 5 bases clipped from V and 2 bases from J, the junction kept 16 bases outside the gene matches. Written as DNA, the CDR3 is TGTGCCAGCAGTCCTGGACTAGCGGGAGGGCCCTTCTTTACCCCCTACGAGCAGTACTTC. Amino acid sequence: CASSPGLAGGPFFTPYEQYF.

The V call is TRBV6-1, the J call TRBJ2-3; D is possibly TRBD2 (5 bases). Per germline, CDR1 MNHNS and CDR2 SASEGT. V was cut by 8 bases and J by 0 bases, with 15 bases left in between. CDR3 length: 15 amino acids. The CDR3 region has the DNA TGTGCCAGCGGACTGGGTAAAGGGAGCACAGATACGCAGTATTTT. This sequence encodes CASGLGKGSTDTQYF.

This rearrangement joins TRBV5-1 to TRBJ2-7; D not resolved. The V end was cut by 0 bases, the J end by 6 bases, with 4 bases between. CDR3 length equals 11 residues. In germline, CDR1 is SGHRS, CDR2 YFSETQ. In DNA, the CDR3 is TGCGCCAGCAGCTTGGACACCGAGCAGTACTTC. Translated: CASSLDTEQYF.

The CDR3 here is CASSNVRGYTF. The CDR3 region has the DNA TGTGCCAGCAGCAACGTAAGGGGCTACACCTTC. V usage is TRBV21-1 and J usage is TRBJ1-2. TRBV21-1 is a pseudogene. The CDR3 is 11 amino acids.

The rearrangement uses TRBV5-1 and TRBJ1-3; no firm D call. This CDR3 is built from 16 residues. From germline, CDR1 is SGHRS and CDR2 YFSETQ. V was trimmed by 0 bases and J by 0 bases, leaving 10 bases between them. CDR3 in amino acids: CASSLGTELSGNTIYF. The CDR3 DNA sequence: TGCGCCAGCAGCTTGGGGACCGAGCTCTCTGGAAACACCATATATTTT.

V usage is TRBV7-9 and J usage is TRBJ2-7; D may correspond to TRBD1 or TRBD2 (5 bases each). V was trimmed by 6 bases and J by 0 bases, leaving 9 bases between them. This CDR3 region has 13 residues. Germline values: CDR1 SEHNR, CDR2 FQNEAQ (reference sequence). The CDR3 DNA is TGTGCCAGCAGGGGGACGGACTCCTACGAGCAGTACTTC. It is translated as CASRGTDSYEQYF.

This clone showed up just a few times. The chain employs TRBV2 and TRBJ2-6; no definite D call. The CDR3 length is 16 residues. Trimming shortened V by 4 bases and J by 0 bases, and 10 bases separated the two germline ends. Germline-derived CDR1 and CDR2 are SNHLY and FYNNEI. The chain's CDR3 is CASSGASSSGANVLTF. CDR3 sequence (DNA): TGTGCCAGCAGTGGGGCCAGTTCCTCTGGGGCCAACGTCCTGACTTTC.

This CDR3 is CASSAPGSPLHF. CDR3 nucleotides: TGTGCCAGCAGTGCCCCGGGTTCACCCCTCCACTTT. The chain has TRBV2 and TRBJ1-6, with D hard to call. Germline CDR1 is SNHLY and CDR2 is FYNNEI. This CDR3 is 12 amino acids long. Trimming pared 4 bases from V and 9 bases from J, leaving 7 bases between.

This rearrangement joins TRBV7-9 to TRBJ1-1; D is unclear. Germline values: CDR1 SEHNR, CDR2 FQNEAQ (reference sequence). The CDR3 spans 13 residues. V lost 6 bases and J 6 bases, leaving 14 bases between the germline ends. Here the CDR3 DNA reads TGTGCCAGCAGACGAGATGAGGTCTCTGAAGCTTTCTTT. The encoded protein is CASRRDEVSEAFF.

This clone was seen just once. This chain joins TRBV27 and TRBJ2-3; D might be TRBD1 or TRBD2, each matching 5 bases. V lost 3 bases, J lost 5 bases, and 9 bases lay in between. The CDR3 runs to 13 residues. The germline V gene has CDR1 MNHEY and CDR2 SMNVEV (reference sequence). The CDR3 nucleotides read TGTGCCAGCAGTTTGGAGAGGGGAGATACGCAGTATTTT. Protein: CASSLERGDTQYF.

The chain uses TRBV28 and TRBJ1-4, with D maybe TRBD1 (5 bases). The V gene's germline CDR1 is MDHEN and CDR2 SYDVKM. The CDR3 is 15 residues long. V dropped 6 bases and J dropped 8 bases, with 19 bases sitting between them. CDR3 bases: TGTGCCAGCAGGTCCCCGGGACCGCCGGGGGAAAAACTGTTTTTT. It specifies CASRSPGPPGEKLFF.

The chain employs TRBV2 and TRBJ2-2; D is undetermined. CDR1 and CDR2 from the germline V gene are SNHLY and FYNNEI. This CDR3 comprises 14 residues. Trimming left V 6 bases short and J 4 bases short, with 12 bases between. This CDR3 reads CASRTTIGTGELFF. CDR3 sequence (DNA): TGTGCCAGCAGAACCACAATTGGCACCGGGGAGCTGTTTTTT.

The rearrangement joins TRBV7-6 to TRBJ2-1, with TRBD2 matching over 7 bases. Germline trimming cut 2 bases from V and 7 bases from J; bases unmatched to any gene: 11. The CDR3 runs to 16 residues. Germline loops: CDR1 SGHVS, CDR2 FNYEAQ. The CDR3 DNA reads as TGTGCCAGCAGCTTACCGGGACCCTCGGGAGGTAATGAGCAGTTCTTC. This translates into CASSLPGPSGGNEQFF. Using reference TRBV7-6 and TRBJ2-1 for the parts outside the CDR3, the full variable domain is GAGVSQSPRYKVTKRGQDVALRCDPISGHVSLYWYRQALGQGPEFLTYFNYEAQQDKSGLPNDRFSAERPEGSISTLTIQRTEQRDSAMYRCASSLPGPSGGNEQFFGPGTRLTVL.

The rearrangement links TRBV27 to TRBJ2-2; 8 bases map to TRBD2. Germline assignment: CDR1 MNHEY and CDR2 SMNVEV (reference sequence). The CDR3 sequence is 15 residues long. With 6 bases clipped from V and 7 bases from J, the junction kept 10 bases outside the gene matches. This chain's CDR3 is CASSPGTRGGGELFF. The CDR3 bases are TGTGCCAGCAGCCCAGGGACTAGGGGTGGCGGGGAGCTGTTTTTT.

The chain has TRBV18 and TRBJ1-2; no clear D. This CDR3 comprises 14 residues. CDR1 is KGHSH and CDR2 is LQKENI in the germline V gene. V lost 3 bases to trimming and J lost 4 bases, with 12 bases between them. The CDR3 sequence is CASSPSPAGYGYTF. CDR3 bases: TGTGCCAGCTCACCCTCCCCAGCGGGCTATGGCTACACCTTC.

The chain carries TRBV28 and TRBJ1-3; D possibly corresponds to TRBD1 (5 bases). CDR3 length: 16 amino acids. V gave up 3 bases and J gave up 0 bases, with 12 bases separating them. Germline V gene lookup returns CDR1 MDHEN and CDR2 SYDVKM. The CDR3 coding sequence is TGTGCCAGCAGTTTGGGGCTTTGGGGCTCTGGAAACACCATATATTTT. It yields the protein CASSLGLWGSGNTIYF.

V gene TRBV4-2 combines with J gene TRBJ2-3; possibly TRBD2 for D (6 bases). V shed 4 bases and J shed 4 bases, with 12 bases lying between them. CDR3 length equals 14 residues. The V gene's germline CDR1 is LGHNA and CDR2 YNFKEQ. The CDR3 here is CASSPRASADTQYF. CDR3 DNA sequence: TGTGCCAGCAGCCCTCGGGCTAGCGCAGATACGCAGTATTTT.

Of note for this clone: Other DNA variants within this sample encode the same CDR3. This chain connects TRBV6-5 to TRBJ1-4; D ambiguous. This CDR3 region has 11 residues. V shed 0 bases and J shed 10 bases, with 3 bases lying between them. Germline V gene lookup returns CDR1 MNHEY and CDR2 SVGAGI. CDR3 sequence reads: CASSYSGKLFF. Written as DNA, the CDR3 is TGTGCCAGCAGTTACTCAGGAAAACTGTTTTTT.

A remark on this clone: Distinct nucleotide sequences in the sample also encode this CDR3. The chain recombines TRBV29-1 with TRBJ2-1; the D is unclear. The V end lost 3 bases, the J end lost 9 bases, and 3 bases lay between the germline ends. Germline CDR1 SQVTM, CDR2 ANQGSEA. The CDR3 sequence is 9 residues long. Here the CDR3 reads CSVDSEQFF. The CDR3 region has the DNA TGCAGCGTTGACAGTGAGCAGTTCTTC.

This chain uses TRBV30 with TRBJ1-2; D ambiguous. Germline lookup yields CDR1 GTSNPN and CDR2 SVGIG (reference sequence). The germline V and J ends were trimmed by 3 bases and 5 bases, with 19 bases remaining between them. This CDR3 comprises 15 residues. The DNA of the CDR3 is TGTGCCTGGAGCTTGACCGGGAATCTCTATTATGGCTACACCTTC. Translation gives CAWSLTGNLYYGYTF.

This clone appeared a few times. Other DNA sequences in the sample encode the same CDR3. The rearrangement links TRBV18 to TRBJ2-1, with 14 bases fitting TRBD2. Trimming cost V 3 bases and J 2 bases; bases outside gene matches: 0. The CDR3 covers 16 residues. The germline V gene has CDR1 KGHSH and CDR2 LQKENI. CDR3 in amino acids: CASSPGLAGAYNEQFF. The CDR3 DNA is TGTGCCAGCTCACCGGGACTAGCGGGAGCCTACAATGAGCAGTTCTTC.

This clone occurred once. The chain combines TRBV4-2 with TRBJ2-4, with D possibly matching TRBD2 (6 bases). Germline V CDR1 and CDR2: LGHNA, YNFKEQ. Trimming stripped 1 base from V and 13 bases from J, with 11 bases between. The CDR3 loop spans 12 amino acids. CDR3 in amino acids: CASSQVGGEQYF. CDR3 bases: TGTGCCAGCAGCCAAGTGGGCGGGGAGCAGTACTTC.